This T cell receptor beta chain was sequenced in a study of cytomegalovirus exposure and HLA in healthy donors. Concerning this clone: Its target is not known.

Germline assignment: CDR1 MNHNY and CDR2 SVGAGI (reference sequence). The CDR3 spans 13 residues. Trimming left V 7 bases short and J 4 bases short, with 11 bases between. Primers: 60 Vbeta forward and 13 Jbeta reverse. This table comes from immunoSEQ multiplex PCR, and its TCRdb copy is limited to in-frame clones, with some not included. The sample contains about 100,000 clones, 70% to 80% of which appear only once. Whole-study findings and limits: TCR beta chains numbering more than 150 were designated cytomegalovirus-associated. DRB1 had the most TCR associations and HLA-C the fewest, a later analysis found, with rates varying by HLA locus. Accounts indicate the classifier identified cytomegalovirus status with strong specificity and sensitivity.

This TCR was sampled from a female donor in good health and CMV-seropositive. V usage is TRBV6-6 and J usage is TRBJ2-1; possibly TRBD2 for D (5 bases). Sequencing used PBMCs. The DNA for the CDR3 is TGTGCCAGCACGGCTAGCCTGTACAATGAGCAGTTCTTC. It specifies CASTASLYNEQFF.